This T cell receptor beta chain is drawn from a study of control samples from healthy donors and cancer patients. Trimming removed 5 bases from V and 3 bases from J, with 11 bases in between. The germline gives CDR1 SEHNR, CDR2 FQNEAQ (reference sequence). This CDR3 spans 13 amino acids. Profiling relied on immunoSEQ multiplex PCR, and the TCRdb table lists in-frame clones only, not all of them. The sample has fewer than 200,000 clones; under 96% are singletons. The specimen sequenced was blood. The TCR originated in a woman in her 30s in good health. The chain couples TRBV7-9 to TRBJ2-7, with D uncertain. The DNA of the CDR3 is TGTGCCAGCAGCCGTCCCGTAGGCTACGAGCAGTACTTC. Translating gives CASSRPVGYEQYF.